This is a list of T cell receptor beta chains from one sample in a study of glioma-infiltrating T cells after dendritic cell vaccination. Only in-frame clones appear in the TCRdb table, and some are missing; sequencing was by immunoSEQ multiplex PCR. The sample lists about 73,000 clones, roughly 80% occurring once. The sample was blood, taken before dendritic cell vaccination. The receptors derive from a human donor with glioblastoma. CDR3s include the opening cysteine and the closing phenylalanine or tryptophan. Fields, in order: J gene, D gene, V gene, clone size, CDR3 protein, CDR3 DNA. D genes are given only for firm matches. Rows give clone size only sometimes, using once, few, many, or a class for an expanded clone.

TRBJ2-1,.,TRBV5-1,.,CASSLALPEGEQFF,TGCGCCAGCAGCTTGGCACTCCCCGAGGGTGAGCAGTTCTTC
TRBJ2-1,TRBD2,TRBV4-1,.,CASSQDWYQRGGNEQFF,TGCGCCAGCAGCCAAGATTGGTACCAGCGGGGGGGAAATGAGCAGTTCTTC
TRBJ1-1,.,TRBV6-5,.,CASSGGSDTEAFF,TGTGCCAGCAGTGGAGGTTCCGACACTGAAGCTTTCTTT
TRBJ2-2,.,TRBV11-2,.,CASSSDKTGELFF,TGTGCCAGCAGCTCCGACAAGACCGGGGAGCTGTTTTTT
TRBJ2-2,.,TRBV25-1,.,CASSDLGHQNTGELFF,TGTGCCAGCAGTGATTTGGGGCACCAGAACACCGGGGAGCTGTTTTTT
TRBJ1-1,TRBD1,TRBV19,.,CASSIVDRGVTEAFF,TGTGCCAGTAGTATAGTGGACAGGGGGGTCACTGAAGCTTTCTTT
TRBJ1-2,.,TRBV28,once,CATRIGQNYGYTF,TGTGCCACCCGCATTGGACAGAACTATGGCTACACCTTC
TRBJ1-1,TRBD1,TRBV18,once,CASSPQRGGQGVDTEAFF,TGTGCCAGCTCACCCCAACGGGGGGGACAGGGGGTTGACACTGAAGCTTTCTTT
TRBJ1-3,.,TRBV13,.,CASSFFGVGNTIYF,TGTGCCAGCAGCTTCTTCGGGGTTGGAAACACCATATATTTT
TRBJ2-2,TRBD2,TRBV7-9,.,CASSGRADTGELFF,TGTGCCAGCAGCGGGAGGGCCGACACCGGGGAGCTGTTTTTT
TRBJ1-2,TRBD1,TRBV7-3,.,CASSDGTGDGYTF,TGTGCCAGCAGCGACGGGACAGGGGATGGCTACACCTTC
TRBJ1-1,TRBD1,TRBV19,.,CASRPSGQGDYTEAFF,TGTGCCAGTAGACCCTCGGGGCAGGGGGATTACACTGAAGCTTTCTTT
TRBJ2-5,TRBD1,TRBV27,.,CASKGQPILKTQYF,TGTGCCAGCAAGGGACAGCCCATTTTGAAGACCCAGTACTTC
TRBJ2-3,TRBD2,TRBV7-9,.,CASSLRTSESDTQYF,TGTGCCAGCAGCTTGAGGACTAGCGAATCAGATACGCAGTATTTT
TRBJ2-3,.,TRBV5-1,.,CASSQEAGTDTQYF,TGCGCCAGCAGCCAAGAAGCGGGCACAGATACGCAGTATTTT
TRBJ1-6,.,TRBV10-3,.,CAISESSGFPPPLHF,TGTGCCATCAGTGAGTCGAGTGGTTTTCCTCCACCCCTCCACTTT
TRBJ2-1,.,TRBV6-5,.,CASRVYKEYNEQFF,TGTGCCAGCAGAGTTTACAAAGAATACAATGAGCAGTTCTTC
TRBJ2-1,TRBD2,TRBV18,.,CASSLGLAGYSYNEQFF,TGTGCCAGCTCACTCGGACTAGCGGGTTATTCTTACAATGAGCAGTTCTTC
TRBJ2-7,TRBD1,TRBV6-1,.,CASSERQGVQQYF,TGTGCCAGCAGTGAACGACAGGGGGTTCAGCAGTACTTC
TRBJ1-6,.,TRBV28,.,CASSLHSSYNSPLHF,TGTGCCAGCAGTTTACACAGCTCCTATAATTCACCCCTCCACTTT
TRBJ2-7,TRBD1,TRBV18,.,CASSPLGTGTTEQYF,TGTGCCAGCTCACCGCTAGGGACAGGGACCACCGAGCAGTACTTC
TRBJ2-4,.,TRBV29-1,.,CSVHLGQPLAKNIQYF,TGCAGCGTCCACCTTGGACAGCCTCTAGCCAAAAACATTCAGTACTTC
TRBJ2-2,.,TRBV28,.,CASSSPDSTNTGELFF,TGTGCCAGCAGTTCACCGGACAGCACTAACACCGGGGAGCTGTTTTTT
TRBJ1-3,.,TRBV6-5,few,CASGKNSGNTIYF,TGTGCCAGCGGCAAGAACTCTGGAAACACCATATATTTT